This record concerns one T cell receptor beta chain sequence. The record originates from a study of blood T cell repertoires in COVID-19. Overall study: T cells, B-cell-depleted T cells, or PBMCs provided the cDNA or gDNA that served as material.

Per the original methods: Quantification of nucleated cells was approximated via reference gene primer amplification. Data came from immunoSEQ multiplex PCR; TCRdb stores just in-frame clones and leaves some out. V and J calls and clone size are as listed in that table; D and trimming were resolved from the DNA. The sample lists about 100,000 clones; roughly nine tenths were seen once. Trimming removed 8 bases from V and 0 bases from J; junction bases left unmatched: 7. The CDR3 runs to 15 residues. Per germline, CDR1 SGHAT and CDR2 FQDESV (reference sequence). This TCR was sampled from a human donor with active COVID-19. The donor label of this sample is uncertain. Material for sequencing was peripheral blood. The V gene is TRBV11-1, the J gene TRBJ2-4, with 7 nucleotides matching TRBD1. CDR3 in DNA: TGTGCCAGCTACGGGACAGACCTAGCCAAAAACATTCAGTACTTC. Translating it yields CASYGTDLAKNIQYF.